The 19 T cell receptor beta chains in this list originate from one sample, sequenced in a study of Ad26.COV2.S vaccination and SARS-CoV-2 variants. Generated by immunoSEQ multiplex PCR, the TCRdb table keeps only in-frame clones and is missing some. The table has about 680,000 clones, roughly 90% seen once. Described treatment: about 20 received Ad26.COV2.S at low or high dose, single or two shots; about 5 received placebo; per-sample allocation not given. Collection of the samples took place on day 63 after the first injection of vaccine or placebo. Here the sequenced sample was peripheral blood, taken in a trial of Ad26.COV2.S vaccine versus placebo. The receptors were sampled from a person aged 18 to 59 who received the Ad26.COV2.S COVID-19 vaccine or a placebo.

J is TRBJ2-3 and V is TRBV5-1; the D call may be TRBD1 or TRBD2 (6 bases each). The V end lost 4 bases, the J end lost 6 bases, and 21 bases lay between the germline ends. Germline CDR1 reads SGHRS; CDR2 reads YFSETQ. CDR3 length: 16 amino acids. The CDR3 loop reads CASSQQGLPLKDTQYF. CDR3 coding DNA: TGCGCCAGCAGCCAACAGGGACTCCCACTGAAGGATACGCAGTATTTT.

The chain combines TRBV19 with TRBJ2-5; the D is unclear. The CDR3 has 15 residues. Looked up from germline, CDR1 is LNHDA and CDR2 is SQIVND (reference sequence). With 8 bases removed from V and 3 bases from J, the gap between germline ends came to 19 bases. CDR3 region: CASSPPGPEKETQYF. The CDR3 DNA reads TGTGCCAGTTCTCCGCCAGGACCCGAGAAAGAGACCCAGTACTTC. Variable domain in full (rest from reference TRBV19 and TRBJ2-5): DGGITQSPKYLFRKEGQNVTLSCEQNLNHDAMYWYRQDPGQGLRLIYYSQIVNDFQKGDIAEGYSVSREKKESFPLTVTSAQKNPTAFYLCASSPPGPEKETQYFGPGTRLLVL.

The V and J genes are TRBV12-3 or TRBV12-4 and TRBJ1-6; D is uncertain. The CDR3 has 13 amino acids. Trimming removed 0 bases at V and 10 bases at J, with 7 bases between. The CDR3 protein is CASSLARVSPLHF. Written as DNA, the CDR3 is TGTGCCAGCAGTTTAGCGCGGGTCTCACCCCTCCACTTT.

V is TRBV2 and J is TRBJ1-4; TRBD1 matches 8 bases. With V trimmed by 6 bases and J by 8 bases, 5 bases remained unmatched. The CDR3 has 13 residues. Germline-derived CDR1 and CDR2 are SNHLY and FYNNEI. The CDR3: CASSRGQEEKLFF. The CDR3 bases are TGTGCCAGCAGCAGGGGGCAGGAGGAAAAACTGTTTTTT.

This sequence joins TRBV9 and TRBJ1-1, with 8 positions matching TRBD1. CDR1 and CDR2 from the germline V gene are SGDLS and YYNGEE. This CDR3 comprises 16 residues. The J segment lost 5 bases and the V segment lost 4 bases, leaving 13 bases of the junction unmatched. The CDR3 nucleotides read TGTGCCAGCAGCCAGAGGGGACAGGTAAAACGAACTGAAGCTTTCTTT. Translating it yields CASSQRGQVKRTEAFF.

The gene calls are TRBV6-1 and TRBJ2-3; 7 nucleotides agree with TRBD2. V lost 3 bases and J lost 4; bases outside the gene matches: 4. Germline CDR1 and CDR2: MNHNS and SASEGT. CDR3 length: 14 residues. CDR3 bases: TGTGCCAGCAGTGATGTGGGAGGGGCAGATACGCAGTATTTT. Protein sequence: CASSDVGGADTQYF.

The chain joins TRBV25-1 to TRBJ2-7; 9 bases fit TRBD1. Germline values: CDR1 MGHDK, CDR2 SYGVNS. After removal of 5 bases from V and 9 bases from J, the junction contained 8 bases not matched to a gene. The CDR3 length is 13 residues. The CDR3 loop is CASSWGQGSGQYF. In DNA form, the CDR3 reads TGTGCCAGCAGTTGGGGACAGGGTTCCGGGCAGTACTTC.

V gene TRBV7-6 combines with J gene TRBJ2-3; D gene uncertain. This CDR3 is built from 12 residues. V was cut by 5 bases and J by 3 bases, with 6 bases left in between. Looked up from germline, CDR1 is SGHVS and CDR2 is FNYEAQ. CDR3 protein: CASSTDTDTQYF. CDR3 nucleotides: TGTGCCAGCAGCACAGATACAGATACGCAGTATTTT.

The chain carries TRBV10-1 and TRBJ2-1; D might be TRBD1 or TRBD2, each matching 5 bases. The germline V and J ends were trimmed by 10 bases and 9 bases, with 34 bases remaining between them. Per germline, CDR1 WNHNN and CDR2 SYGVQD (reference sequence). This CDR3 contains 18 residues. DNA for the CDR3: TGCGCCAACCGTATTTTCTCGGGGCCTCCCCTGGGTACAGGTGAGCAGTTCTTC. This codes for CANRIFSGPPLGTGEQFF.

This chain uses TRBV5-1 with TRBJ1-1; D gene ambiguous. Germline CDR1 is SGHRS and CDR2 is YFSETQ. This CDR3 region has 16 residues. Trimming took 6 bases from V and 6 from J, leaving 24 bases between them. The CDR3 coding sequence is TGCGCCAGCACCTTCCCTGGGAAAACGGGAGCCCCTGAAGCTTTCTTT. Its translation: CASTFPGKTGAPEAFF. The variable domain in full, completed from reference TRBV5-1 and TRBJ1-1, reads KAGVTQTPRYLIKTRGQQVTLSCSPISGHRSVSWYQQTPGQGLQFLFEYFSETQRNKGNFPGRFSGRQFSNSRSEMNVSTLELGDSALYLCASTFPGKTGAPEAFFGQGTRLTVV.

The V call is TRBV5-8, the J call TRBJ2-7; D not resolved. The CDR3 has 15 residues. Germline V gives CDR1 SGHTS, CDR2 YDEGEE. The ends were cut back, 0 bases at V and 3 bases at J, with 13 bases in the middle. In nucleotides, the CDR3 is TGTGCCAGCAGCTTGGAGGGAAATGCCTACTACGAGCAGTACTTC. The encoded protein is CASSLEGNAYYEQYF.

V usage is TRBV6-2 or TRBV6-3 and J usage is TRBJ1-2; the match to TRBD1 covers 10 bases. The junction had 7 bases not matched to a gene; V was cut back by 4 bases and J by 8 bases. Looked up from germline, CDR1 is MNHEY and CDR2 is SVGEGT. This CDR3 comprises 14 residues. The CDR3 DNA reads TGTGCCAGCAGTTTCGCCGGGACAGGGGTCGGCTACACCTTC. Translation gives CASSFAGTGVGYTF.

The CDR3 here is CASSLWGVEQFF. The CDR3 DNA follows: TGTGCCAGCAGCTTATGGGGGGTTGAGCAGTTCTTC. The chain uses TRBV5-6 and TRBJ2-1; possibly TRBD2 for D (6 bases). V shed 2 bases and J shed 9 bases, with 9 bases lying between them. Germline values: CDR1 SGHDT, CDR2 YYEEEE. The CDR3 covers 12 residues.

Here the CDR3 reads CASSYSGVQGYTF. In DNA form, the CDR3 reads TGCGCCAGCAGCTACTCAGGGGTTCAAGGCTACACCTTC. The chain employs TRBV5-1 and TRBJ1-2, with a weak D call TRBD1 (6 bases). The CDR3 consists of 13 residues. CDR1 and CDR2 (germline): SGHRS, YFSETQ. The V end lost 3 bases, the J end lost 8 bases, and 14 bases lay between the germline ends.

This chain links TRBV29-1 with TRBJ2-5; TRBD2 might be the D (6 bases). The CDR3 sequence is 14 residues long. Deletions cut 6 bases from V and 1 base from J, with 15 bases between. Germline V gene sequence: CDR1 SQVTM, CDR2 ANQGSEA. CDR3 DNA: TGCAGCGTCGCCACCGGGACTTCCCAAGAGACCCAGTACTTC. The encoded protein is CSVATGTSQETQYF.

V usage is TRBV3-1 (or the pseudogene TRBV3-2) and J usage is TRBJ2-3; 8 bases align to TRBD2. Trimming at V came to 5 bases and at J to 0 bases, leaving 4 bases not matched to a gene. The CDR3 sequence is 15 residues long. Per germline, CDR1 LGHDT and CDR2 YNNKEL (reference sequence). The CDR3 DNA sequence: TGTGCCAGCAGCACTACTAGCGGTAGCACAGATACGCAGTATTTT. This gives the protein CASSTTSGSTDTQYF.

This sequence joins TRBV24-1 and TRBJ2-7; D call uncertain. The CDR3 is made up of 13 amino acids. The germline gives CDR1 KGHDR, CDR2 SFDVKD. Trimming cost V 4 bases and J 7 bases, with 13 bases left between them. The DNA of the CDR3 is TGTGCCACCAGTGAGTCGGGCTTTGCGGAGCAGTACTTC. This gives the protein CATSESGFAEQYF.

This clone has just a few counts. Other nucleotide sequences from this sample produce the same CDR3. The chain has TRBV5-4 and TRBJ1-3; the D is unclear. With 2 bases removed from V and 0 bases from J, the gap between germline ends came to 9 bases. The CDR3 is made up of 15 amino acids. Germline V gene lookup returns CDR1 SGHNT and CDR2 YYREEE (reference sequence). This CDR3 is CASSLGRSSGNTIYF. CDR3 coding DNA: TGTGCCAGCAGCTTAGGTCGGAGCTCTGGAAACACCATATATTTT.

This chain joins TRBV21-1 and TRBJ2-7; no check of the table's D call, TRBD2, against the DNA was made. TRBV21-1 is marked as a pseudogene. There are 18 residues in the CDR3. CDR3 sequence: CASSKVGLRSGRPYEQYF. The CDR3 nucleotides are TGTGCCAGCAGCAAAGTGGGCTTGAGGAGCGGGAGGCCCTACGAGCAGTACTTC.